Sequencing of this TCR beta chain was carried out in a study of early T cells in non-severe SARS-CoV-2 infection. The overall study: Chains were not paired, and sequencing was done on bulk RNA from unsorted whole blood. The study's findings and limits: The VDJdb matching leaned toward anti-spike CD8 responses and overlooked private and CD4 specificities.

The germline gives CDR1 SQVTM, CDR2 ANQGSEA. Trimming removed 4 bases from V and 1 base from J; junction bases left unmatched: 6. This CDR3 spans 14 amino acids. This clonotype appeared many times. Its specificity is unknown. Individual cDNA molecules each received unique molecular identifiers attached to them. TCRdb called the 5' RACE reads again in MiXCR, with one record for every CDR3 protein. The profile shows about 64,000 distinct CDR3 sequences, around 18% of them singletons. The sequenced sample was whole blood, obtained at baseline. The source of this sequence is an adult who was a healthcare worker with PCR-confirmed SARS-CoV-2 infection or an uninfected control (not recorded which). The rearrangement links TRBV29-1 to TRBJ1-1, with TRBD1 matching 7 bases. In DNA form, the CDR3 reads TGCAGCGTTGCGGCAGGGGGAAAGAACACTGAAGCTTTCTTT. This encodes CSVAAGGKNTEAFF.